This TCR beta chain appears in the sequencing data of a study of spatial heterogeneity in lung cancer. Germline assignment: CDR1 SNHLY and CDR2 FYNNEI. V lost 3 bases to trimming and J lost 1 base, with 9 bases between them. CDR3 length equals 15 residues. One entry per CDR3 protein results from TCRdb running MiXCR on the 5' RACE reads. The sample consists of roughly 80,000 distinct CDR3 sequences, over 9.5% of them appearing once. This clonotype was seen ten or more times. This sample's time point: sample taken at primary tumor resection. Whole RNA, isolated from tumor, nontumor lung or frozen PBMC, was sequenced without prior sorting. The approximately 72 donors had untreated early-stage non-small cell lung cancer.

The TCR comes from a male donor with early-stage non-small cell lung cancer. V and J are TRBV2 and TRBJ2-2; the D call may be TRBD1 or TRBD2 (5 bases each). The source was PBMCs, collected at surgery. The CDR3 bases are TGTGCCAGCAGTGATCGGGGCGGGAACACCGGGGAGCTGTTTTTT. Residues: CASSDRGGNTGELFF.